The T cell receptor (beta chain) under discussion was sequenced for a study of regulatory T cells in long-lasting Graves disease. The study, taken as a whole, reports: The persistent group shared around 2,600 public clonotypes, more than the 950 to 1,000 shared by new patients.

In building TCR beta libraries, iRepertoire HTBI primers were used together with Arm-PCR of CDR3 regions. In TCRdb, the multiplex PCR reads were re-called with MiXCR into one record per CDR3 protein. The sample yields hundreds of thousands of distinct CDR3 sequences, 12% seen once. As to time point: newly diagnosed GD, antithyroid drugs for less than 3 months. The TCR library was made from RNA that had been extracted from PBMCs in TRIzol. Patients were from an endocrinology department in Xi'an, China. This CDR3 comprises 16 residues. The germline V gene has CDR1 MNHEY and CDR2 SVGEGT. J gave up 4 bases and V 6 bases, and 10 bases lay outside the gene matches. This clonotype occurred a few times. The antigen remains undetermined. The same sample was also used in a study of T cells in Graves' hyperthyroidism and ophthalmopathy.

Here the sequenced sample was peripheral blood mononuclear cells (PBMCs), taken at new diagnosis, from a patient treated with antithyroid drugs. The clonotype was recovered from a woman in her twenties or thirties with Graves disease. The V call is TRBV6-2 or TRBV6-3, the J call TRBJ2-2, with TRBD2 matching over 8 bases. The CDR3 bases are TGTGCCAGCAGGAGACTAGCGTCAAAGGGCACCGGGGAGCTGTTTTTT. Encoded protein: CASRRLASKGTGELFF.